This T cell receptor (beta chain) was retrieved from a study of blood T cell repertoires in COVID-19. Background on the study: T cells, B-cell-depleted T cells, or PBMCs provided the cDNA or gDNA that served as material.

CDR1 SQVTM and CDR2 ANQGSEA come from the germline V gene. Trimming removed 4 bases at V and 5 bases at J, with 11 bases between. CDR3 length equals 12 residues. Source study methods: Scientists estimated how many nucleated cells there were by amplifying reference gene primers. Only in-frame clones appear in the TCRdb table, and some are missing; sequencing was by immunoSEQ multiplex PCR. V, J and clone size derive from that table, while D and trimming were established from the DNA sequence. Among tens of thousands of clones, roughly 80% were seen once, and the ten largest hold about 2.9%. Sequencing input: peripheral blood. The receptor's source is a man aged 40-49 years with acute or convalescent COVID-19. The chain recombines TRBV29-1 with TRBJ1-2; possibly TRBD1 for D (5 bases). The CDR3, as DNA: TGCAGCGTTGCCCAGGGTCAGTATGGCTACACCTTC. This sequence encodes CSVAQGQYGYTF. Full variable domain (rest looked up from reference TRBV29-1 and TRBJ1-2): SAVISQKPSRDICQRGTSLTIQCQVDSQVTMMFWYRQQPGQSLTLIATANQGSEATYESGFVIDKFPISRPNLTFSTLTVSNMSPEDSSIYLCSVAQGQYGYTFGSGTRLTVV.